Following are 18 T cell receptor beta chains from one sample sequenced in a study of cytomegalovirus exposure and HLA in healthy donors. PCR primers comprised 60 Vbeta and 13 Jbeta primers. The table came from immunoSEQ multiplex PCR; TCRdb's copy has only in-frame clones and leaves some out. Among fewer than 150,000 clones listed, around 85% were seen once. Sequenced input: PBMCs. The receptor source for this set is a woman in her 30s in good health and CMV-seropositive.

CDR3 region: CASSFTGQGRQPQHF. In DNA form, the CDR3 reads TGTGCCAGCAGTTTCACCGGACAGGGAAGGCAGCCCCAGCATTTT. J is TRBJ1-5 and V is TRBV27; 8 bases map to TRBD1. Per the germline V gene, CDR1 is MNHEY and CDR2 is SMNVEV (reference sequence). This CDR3 region has 15 residues. V trimming: 3 bases; J trimming: 7 bases; junction bases outside the gene matches: 8.

This chain uses TRBV5-4 with TRBJ1-1; TRBD1 matches at 11 bases. Trimming cost V 0 bases and J 6 bases; bases outside gene matches: 4. The CDR3 sequence is 15 residues long. CDR1 SGHNT and CDR2 YYREEE come from the germline V gene (reference sequence). DNA of the CDR3: TGTGCCAGCAGCTTGGGCGGGACAGGGGGATCTGAAGCTTTCTTT. Amino acid sequence: CASSLGGTGGSEAFF.

The V and J genes are TRBV10-1 and TRBJ2-2; 7 bases align to TRBD1. J lost 5 bases, V lost 0 bases, and 6 bases had no gene match. The CDR3 totals 16 residues. Germline V gene sequence: CDR1 WNHNN, CDR2 SYGVQD (reference sequence). CDR3 region: CASSESNRGRTGELFF. CDR3 coding DNA: TGCGCCAGCAGTGAGTCGAACAGGGGAAGAACCGGGGAGCTGTTTTTT.

The chain is built from TRBV5-4 and TRBJ2-7; 9 bases map to TRBD2. The CDR3 consists of 14 residues. Germline CDR1 SGHNT, CDR2 YYREEE (reference sequence). After removal of 2 bases from V and 7 bases from J, the junction contained 7 bases not matched to a gene. Here the CDR3 reads CASSFGLAGTEQYF. The CDR3 DNA is TGTGCCAGCAGCTTTGGGCTAGCGGGAACGGAGCAGTACTTC.

This chain links TRBV5-6 with TRBJ1-2, with 7 positions matching TRBD1. The ends lost 0 bases at V and 5 bases at J; junction bases unmatched: 4. This CDR3 comprises 14 residues. The germline V gene encodes CDR1 SGHDT and CDR2 YYEEEE. The CDR3 loop reads CASSLEQGKYGYTF. The CDR3 bases are TGTGCCAGCAGCTTGGAACAGGGGAAGTATGGCTACACCTTC.

This clone was counted only a few times. The CDR3 DNA sequence: TGTGCCGCCGGGGGACTAGCGGGGGCCAATACAGATACGCAGTATTTT. Amino acids: CAAGGLAGANTDTQYF. The chain links TRBV19 to TRBJ2-3; 14 bases match TRBD2. With V trimmed by 11 bases and J by 3 bases, 10 bases remained unmatched. The CDR3 runs to 16 residues. Germline V gene data show CDR1 as LNHDA and CDR2 as SQIVND (reference sequence). Full variable domain (rest looked up from reference TRBV19 and TRBJ2-3): DGGITQSPKYLFRKEGQNVTLSCEQNLNHDAMYWYRQDPGQGLRLIYYSQIVNDFQKGDIAEGYSVSREKKESFPLTVTSAQKNPTAFYLCAAGGLAGANTDTQYFGPGTRLTVL.

The rearrangement joins TRBV9 to TRBJ2-1; 8 bases are shared with TRBD2. CDR1 and CDR2 from the germline V gene are SGDLS and YYNGEE. The junction had 8 bases not matched to a gene; V was cut back by 4 bases and J by 2 bases. This CDR3 is 16 amino acids long. CDR3: CASSLLTSVAYNEQFF. CDR3 bases: TGTGCCAGCAGCCTCCTGACTAGCGTCGCCTACAATGAGCAGTTCTTC.

The CDR3 nucleotides read TGTGCCAGCAGCTTCCCAGGCACTGAAGCTTTCTTT. This encodes CASSFPGTEAFF. This rearrangement joins TRBV7-9 to TRBJ1-1; D is undetermined. Per the germline V gene, CDR1 is SEHNR and CDR2 is FQNEAQ (reference sequence). V dropped 3 bases and J dropped 4 bases, with 6 bases sitting between them. The CDR3 contains 12 residues. Using reference TRBV7-9 and TRBJ1-1 for the parts outside the CDR3, the full variable domain is DTGVSQNPRHKITKRGQNVTFRCDPISEHNRLYWYRQTLGQGPEFLTYFQNEAQLEKSRLLSDRFSAERPKGSFSTLEIQRTEQGDSAMYLCASSFPGTEAFFGQGTRLTVV.

The rearrangement joins TRBV2 to TRBJ2-5, with 7 bases aligning to TRBD1. TRBJ2-7 matches the DNA end more closely, so the J call is doubtful. CDR3 length: 14 amino acids. CDR1 is SNHLY and CDR2 is FYNNEI in the germline V gene. For the CDR3, the DNA is TGTGCCAGCAGTATAGCCGGGACAGCCTACGAGCAGTACTTC. Translation gives CASSIAGTAYEQYF.

The genes are TRBV5-4 and TRBJ2-5; possibly TRBD1 for D (6 bases). Deletions cut 2 bases from V and 5 bases from J, with 10 bases between. The CDR3 length is 13 residues. Germline CDR1 is SGHNT and CDR2 is YYREEE (reference sequence). DNA of the CDR3: TGTGCCAGCAGCTTCTCTCAGGGGGAGACCCAGTACTTC. It encodes CASSFSQGETQYF.

The count of this clone is one. V usage is TRBV30 and J usage is TRBJ1-1, with TRBD1 as a possible D gene (6 bases). CDR1 is GTSNPN, CDR2 SVGIG, per germline (reference sequence). The CDR3 length is 13 residues. V lost 4 bases to trimming and J lost 1 base, with 10 bases between them. The CDR3 here is CAWTSQGNTEAFF. DNA for the CDR3: TGTGCCTGGACATCACAGGGGAACACTGAAGCTTTCTTT.

This sequence joins TRBV10-2 and TRBJ1-6, with TRBD1 matching 8 bases. Germline trimming cut 6 bases from V and 11 bases from J; bases unmatched to any gene: 3. The germline gives CDR1 WSHSY, CDR2 SAAADI. CDR3 size: 12 residues. CDR3 bases: TGCGCCAGCAGATCGGACAGGGCACCCCTCCACTTT. Translated: CASRSDRAPLHF.

The CDR3 spells CASSLAGDPGGAQYF. The CDR3 nucleotides read TGCGCCAGCAGCTTGGCTGGGGACCCAGGGGGAGCGCAGTATTTT. V usage is TRBV5-1 and J usage is TRBJ2-3, with 7 bases lining up with TRBD1. This CDR3 is 15 amino acids long. The germline V gene has CDR1 SGHRS and CDR2 YFSETQ. The V segment lost 0 bases and the J segment 10 bases; nucleotides outside the gene matches: 11. Based on the CDR3 plus reference TRBV5-1 and TRBJ2-3, the full variable domain is KAGVTQTPRYLIKTRGQQVTLSCSPISGHRSVSWYQQTPGQGLQFLFEYFSETQRNKGNFPGRFSGRQFSNSRSEMNVSTLELGDSALYLCASSLAGDPGGAQYFGPGTRLTVL.

The chain uses TRBV28 and TRBJ1-2; 7 bases align to TRBD1. The germline CDR1 and CDR2 sequences are MDHEN and SYDVKM. V lost 4 bases, J lost 7 bases, and 3 bases stayed unmatched. This CDR3 spans 12 amino acids. CDR3 protein: CASSWTGGGYTF. In DNA, the CDR3 is TGTGCCAGCAGTTGGACAGGAGGTGGCTACACCTTC.

The genes are TRBV19 and TRBJ2-1, with TRBD2 matching 9 bases. Looked up from germline, CDR1 is LNHDA and CDR2 is SQIVND (reference sequence). CDR3 length: 18 residues. Unmatched junction bases numbered 16, after V lost 3 bases and J lost 7 bases. This CDR3 is CASSIWGRSGRIKNEQFF. The DNA of the CDR3 is TGTGCCAGTAGTATTTGGGGTAGGAGCGGGAGGATCAAGAATGAGCAGTTCTTC.

The rearrangement uses TRBV10-3 and TRBJ1-1; possibly TRBD1 for D (5 bases). The germline V gene encodes CDR1 ENHRY and CDR2 SYGVKD. V lost 2 bases, J lost 3 bases, and 10 bases lay in between. CDR3 length: 14 amino acids. The CDR3 DNA sequence: TGTGCCATCAGTGAGGGGGGGGTTTACACTGAAGCTTTCTTT. It yields the protein CAISEGGVYTEAFF.

The chain is built from TRBV5-1 and TRBJ2-3; D possibly corresponds to TRBD2 (6 bases). This CDR3 contains 14 residues. V gave up 5 bases and J gave up 0 bases, with 10 bases separating them. Germline V gene sequence: CDR1 SGHRS, CDR2 YFSETQ. In nucleotides, the CDR3 is TGCGCCAGCAGACTAGCATCTAGCACAGATACGCAGTATTTT. Residues: CASRLASSTDTQYF.

This chain uses TRBV25-1 with TRBJ1-2, with 7 nucleotides matching TRBD1. With V trimmed by 8 bases and J by 1 base, 10 bases remained unmatched. The CDR3 has 15 residues. Germline V gives CDR1 MGHDK, CDR2 SYGVNS. CDR3 protein: CASGPDRENNYGYTF. For the CDR3, the DNA is TGTGCCAGCGGCCCCGACAGGGAGAATAACTATGGCTACACCTTC.